This T cell receptor beta chain derives from a study of T-cell memory formation after mild COVID-19. Study-wide points: Cross-reactive memory seemingly joined, as some responding clones were found in pre-infection memory. Mostly located in CM and EM were contracting CD4+ clones, with contracting CD8+ clones located in EMRA. Day 15 to 85 contracting clones showed balanced CD4/CD8; day 15 to 37 expanders favored CD4+.

This clonotype was observed a few times. Its target is unknown. V dropped 1 base and J dropped 3 bases, with 16 bases sitting between them. The germline V gene has CDR1 DFQATT and CDR2 SNEGSKA (reference sequence). CDR3 size: 15 residues. TCRdb passed the 5' RACE reads through MiXCR, listing each CDR3 protein once. The sample includes 250,000 or so distinct CDR3 sequences, roughly a tenth of them seen just once. The specimen was PBMCs or a T cell subset sorted from them (not recorded which). The chain has TRBV20-1 and TRBJ2-7; no clear D gene. The sequence was obtained from a man aged 18-30 years who had mild COVID-19 (a few samples of this study predate the infection). Cell type and time point are not known. The CDR3 is CSARASSGPRYEQYF. CDR3 coding DNA: TGCAGTGCTAGAGCGTCCTCCGGGCCTCGCTACGAGCAGTACTTC.